This T cell receptor (beta chain) was sequenced for a study of CD8+ T cells in alopecia areata. Overall study results and limits: For lesional scalp, especially alopecia totalis/universalis, clonality was higher than in normal scalp. Researchers reported that TCR sharing among patients proved less clear than in mice, possibly HLA-linked.

Reverse transcription of extracted RNA yielded cDNA, which provided the sequencing template. Assay: immunoSEQ multiplex PCR; the TCRdb copy retains only in-frame clones and omits some. The sample lists a few hundred thousand clones, around three fifths occurring once. As concerns this clone: The antigen remains undetermined. One junction end does not reproduce the germline sequence, and a read error may be involved.

Germline assignment: CDR1 SEHNR and CDR2 FQNEAQ (reference sequence). The CDR3 has 15 amino acids. This TCR came from a human donor in good health. Sequenced material: CD8+ T cells sorted from blood. V gene TRBV7-9 combines with J gene TRBJ2-7; tentative D call: TRBD1 (6 bases). The CDR3 protein is CASRPQGPSSHEQYF. CDR3 DNA: TGTGCCAGCAGGCCACAGGGACCTAGCTCCCACGAGCAGTACTTC.